This T cell receptor (beta chain) was found in a study of PD-1 blockade in classical Hodgkin lymphoma. Points from the study as a whole: Compared with healthy donors, newly diagnosed patients reportedly showed lower baseline TCR diversity.

The CDR3 contains 14 residues. Germline trimming cut 2 bases from V and 6 bases from J; bases unmatched to any gene: 1. The germline CDR1 and CDR2 sequences are SGHRS and YFSETQ. As concerns this clone: The antigen is undetermined.

Time point: cycle 4 day 1 (C4D1), after 6 weeks of nivolumab. Every patient had relapsed following autologous stem cell transplantation, and cohorts differed in brentuximab vedotin exposure. Generated by immunoSEQ multiplex PCR, the TCRdb table keeps only in-frame clones and is missing some. The sample shows some 58,000 clones, more than 80% of them seen only once. The chain carries TRBV5-1 and TRBJ2-1; 11 nucleotides agree with TRBD2. The source material was peripheral blood mononuclear cells (PBMCs), sampled before the fourth cycle of nivolumab. The sequence was collected from a human donor with classical Hodgkin lymphoma. The CDR3 coding sequence is TGCGCCAGCAGCTTTGGGACTAGCGGCAATGAGCAGTTCTTC. Protein sequence: CASSFGTSGNEQFF.